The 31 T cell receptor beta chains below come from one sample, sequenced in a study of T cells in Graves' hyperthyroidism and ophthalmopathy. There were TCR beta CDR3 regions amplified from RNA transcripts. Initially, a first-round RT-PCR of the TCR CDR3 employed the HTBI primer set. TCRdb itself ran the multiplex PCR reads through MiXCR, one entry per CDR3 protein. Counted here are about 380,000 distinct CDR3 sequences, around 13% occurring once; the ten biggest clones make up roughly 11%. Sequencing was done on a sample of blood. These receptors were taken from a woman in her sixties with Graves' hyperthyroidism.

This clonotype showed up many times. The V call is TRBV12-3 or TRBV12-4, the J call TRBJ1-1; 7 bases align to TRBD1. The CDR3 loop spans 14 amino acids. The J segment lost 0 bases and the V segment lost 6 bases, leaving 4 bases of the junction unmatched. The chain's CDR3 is CASRGDSLNTEAFF. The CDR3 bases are TGTGCCAGCAGGGGGGACAGTTTGAACACTGAAGCTTTCTTT.

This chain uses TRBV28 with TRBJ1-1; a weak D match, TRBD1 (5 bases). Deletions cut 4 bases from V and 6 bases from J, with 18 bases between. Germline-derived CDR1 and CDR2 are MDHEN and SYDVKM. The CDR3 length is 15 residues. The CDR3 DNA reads TGTGCCAGCAGTTCCCCCTGGGGGGGGGACCCTGAAGCTTTCTTT. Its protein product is CASSSPWGGDPEAFF.

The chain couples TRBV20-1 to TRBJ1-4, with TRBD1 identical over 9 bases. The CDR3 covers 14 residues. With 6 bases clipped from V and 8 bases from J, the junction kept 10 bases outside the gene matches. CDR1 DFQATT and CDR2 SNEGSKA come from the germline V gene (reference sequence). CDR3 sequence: CSAAGTGPKEKLFF. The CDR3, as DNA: TGCAGTGCGGCTGGGACAGGGCCCAAGGAAAAACTGTTTTTT.

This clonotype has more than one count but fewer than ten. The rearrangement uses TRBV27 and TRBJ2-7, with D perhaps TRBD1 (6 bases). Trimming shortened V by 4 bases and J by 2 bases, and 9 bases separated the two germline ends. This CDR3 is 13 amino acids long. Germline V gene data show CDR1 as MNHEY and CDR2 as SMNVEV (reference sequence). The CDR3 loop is CASSSSGAYEQYF. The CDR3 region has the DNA TGTGCCAGCAGTTCTTCAGGGGCCTACGAGCAGTACTTC.

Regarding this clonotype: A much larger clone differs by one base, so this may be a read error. This CDR3 reads CASSSRDRQETQYF. The DNA of the CDR3 is TGTGCCAGCAGCTCCCGGGACAGACAAGAGACCCAGTACTTC. The chain joins TRBV3-1 to TRBJ2-5; 7 bases are a match to TRBD1. In germline, CDR1 is LGHDT, CDR2 YNNKEL (reference sequence). CDR3 length: 14 residues. Losses at the gene ends were 5 bases for V and 2 bases for J; bases not matched to a gene: 5.

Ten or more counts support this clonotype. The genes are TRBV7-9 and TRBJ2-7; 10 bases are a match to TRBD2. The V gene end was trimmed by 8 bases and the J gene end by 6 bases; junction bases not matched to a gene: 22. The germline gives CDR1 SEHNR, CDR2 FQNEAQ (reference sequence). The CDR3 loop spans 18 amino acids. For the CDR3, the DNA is TGTGCCAGCTCCATTGTACAGGGGCTAGCGGGAGTTGAATCCGAGCAGTACTTC. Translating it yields CASSIVQGLAGVESEQYF. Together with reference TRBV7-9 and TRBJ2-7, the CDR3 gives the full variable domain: DTGVSQNPRHKITKRGQNVTFRCDPISEHNRLYWYRQTLGQGPEFLTYFQNEAQLEKSRLLSDRFSAERPKGSFSTLEIQRTEQGDSAMYLCASSIVQGLAGVESEQYFGPGTRLTVT.

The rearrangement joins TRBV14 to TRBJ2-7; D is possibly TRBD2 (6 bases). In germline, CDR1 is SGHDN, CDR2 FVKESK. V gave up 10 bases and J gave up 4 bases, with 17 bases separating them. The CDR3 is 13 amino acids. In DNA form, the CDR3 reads TGTGCCACCCGGCAATCCGGGAGATACGAGCAGTACTTC. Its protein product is CATRQSGRYEQYF.

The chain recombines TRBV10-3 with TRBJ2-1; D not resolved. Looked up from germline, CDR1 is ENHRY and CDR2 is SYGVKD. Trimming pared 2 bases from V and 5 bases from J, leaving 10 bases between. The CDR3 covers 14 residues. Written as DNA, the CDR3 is TGTGCCATCAGTGAGAAATTGGGGAACAATGAGCAGTTCTTC. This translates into CAISEKLGNNEQFF.

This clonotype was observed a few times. CDR3 coding DNA: TGTGCCATCAGTGATCCGACCCTCGCGGGAGGGCCCATGGGACGGGCGACCCAGTACTTC. The encoded protein is CAISDPTLAGGPMGRATQYF. This sequence joins TRBV10-3 and TRBJ2-5; TRBD2 aligns across 9 bases. Per germline, CDR1 ENHRY and CDR2 SYGVKD. The J segment lost 7 bases and the V segment lost 3 bases, leaving 24 bases of the junction unmatched. The CDR3 is made up of 20 amino acids.

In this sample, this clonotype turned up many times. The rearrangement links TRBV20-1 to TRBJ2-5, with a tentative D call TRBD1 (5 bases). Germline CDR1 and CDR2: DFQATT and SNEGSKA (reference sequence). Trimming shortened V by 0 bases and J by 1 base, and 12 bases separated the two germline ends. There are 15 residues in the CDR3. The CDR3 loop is CSARDARDSQETQYF. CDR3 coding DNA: TGCAGTGCTAGAGATGCCCGAGACAGCCAAGAGACCCAGTACTTC.

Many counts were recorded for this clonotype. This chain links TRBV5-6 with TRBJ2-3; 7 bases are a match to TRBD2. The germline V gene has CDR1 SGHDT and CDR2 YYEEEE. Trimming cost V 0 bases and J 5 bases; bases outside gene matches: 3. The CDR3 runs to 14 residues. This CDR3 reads CASSLAASGDTQYF. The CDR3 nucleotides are TGTGCCAGCAGCTTGGCCGCTAGCGGAGATACGCAGTATTTT.

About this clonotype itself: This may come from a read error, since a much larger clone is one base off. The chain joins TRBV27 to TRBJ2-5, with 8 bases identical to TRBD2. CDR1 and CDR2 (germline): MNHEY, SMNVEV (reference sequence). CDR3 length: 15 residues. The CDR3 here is CARSLLAENQETQYF. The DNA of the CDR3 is TGTGCCAGAAGTTTACTAGCGGAAAATCAAGAGACCCAGTACTTC.

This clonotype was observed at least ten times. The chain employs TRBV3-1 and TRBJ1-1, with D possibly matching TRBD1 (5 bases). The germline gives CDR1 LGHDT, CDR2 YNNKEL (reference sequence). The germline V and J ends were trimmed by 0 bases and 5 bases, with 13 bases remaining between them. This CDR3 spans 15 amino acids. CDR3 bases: TGTGCCAGCAGCCAAGAAGGCGGGGCTTGGACTGAAGCTTTCTTT. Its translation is CASSQEGGAWTEAFF.

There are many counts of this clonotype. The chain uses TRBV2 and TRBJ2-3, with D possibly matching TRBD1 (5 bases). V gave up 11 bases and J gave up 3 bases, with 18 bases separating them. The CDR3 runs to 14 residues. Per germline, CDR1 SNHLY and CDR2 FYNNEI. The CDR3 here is CASNGAGRTDTQYF. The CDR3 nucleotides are TGTGCCTCCAATGGAGCAGGGCGGACAGATACGCAGTATTTT.

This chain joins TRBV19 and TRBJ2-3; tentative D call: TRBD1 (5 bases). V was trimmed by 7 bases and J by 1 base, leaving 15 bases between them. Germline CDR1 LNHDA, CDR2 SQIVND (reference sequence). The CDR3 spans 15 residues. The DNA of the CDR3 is TGTGCCAGTACCCCAACAGGTCCAGGCACAGATACGCAGTATTTT. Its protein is CASTPTGPGTDTQYF.

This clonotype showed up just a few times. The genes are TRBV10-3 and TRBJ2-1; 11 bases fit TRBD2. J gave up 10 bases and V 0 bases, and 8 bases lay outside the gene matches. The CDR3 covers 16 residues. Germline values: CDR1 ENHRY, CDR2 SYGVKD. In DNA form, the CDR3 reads TGTGCCATCAGTGAGTCAGGGACTAGCGGCCAGGGCGAGCAGTTCTTC. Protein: CAISESGTSGQGEQFF.

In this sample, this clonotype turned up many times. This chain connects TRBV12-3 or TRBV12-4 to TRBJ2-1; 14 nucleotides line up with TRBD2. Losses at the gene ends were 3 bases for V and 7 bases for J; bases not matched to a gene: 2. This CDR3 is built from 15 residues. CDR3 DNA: TGTGCCAGCAGTTTGTGGACTAGCGGGAGGAATGAGCAGTTCTTC. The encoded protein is CASSLWTSGRNEQFF.

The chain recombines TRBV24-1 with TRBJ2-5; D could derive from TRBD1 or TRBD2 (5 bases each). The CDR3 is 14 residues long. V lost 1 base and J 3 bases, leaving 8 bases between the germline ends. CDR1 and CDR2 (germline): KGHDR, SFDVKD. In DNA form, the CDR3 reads TGTGCCACCAGTGATTTTGGGGGAAAAGAGACCCAGTACTTC. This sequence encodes CATSDFGGKETQYF.

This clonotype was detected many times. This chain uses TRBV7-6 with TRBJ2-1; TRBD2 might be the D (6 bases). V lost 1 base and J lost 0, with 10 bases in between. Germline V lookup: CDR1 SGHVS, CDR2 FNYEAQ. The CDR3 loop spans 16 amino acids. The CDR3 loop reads CASSLGGRTSYNEQFF. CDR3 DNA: TGTGCCAGCAGCTTAGGGGGGAGGACCTCCTACAATGAGCAGTTCTTC.

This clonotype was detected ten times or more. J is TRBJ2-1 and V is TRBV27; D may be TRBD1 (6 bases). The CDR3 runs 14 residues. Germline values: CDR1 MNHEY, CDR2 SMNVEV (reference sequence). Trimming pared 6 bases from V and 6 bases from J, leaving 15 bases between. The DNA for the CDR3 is TGTGCCAGCAGAAACAGGGTTGATCGCAATGAGCAGTTCTTC. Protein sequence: CASRNRVDRNEQFF.

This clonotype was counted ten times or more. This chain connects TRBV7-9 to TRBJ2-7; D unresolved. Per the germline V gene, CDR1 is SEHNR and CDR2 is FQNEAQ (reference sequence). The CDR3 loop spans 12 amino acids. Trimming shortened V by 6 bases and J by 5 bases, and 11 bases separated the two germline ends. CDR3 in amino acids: CASRPLPDEQYF. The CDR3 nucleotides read TGTGCCAGCAGACCCCTCCCCGACGAGCAGTACTTC.

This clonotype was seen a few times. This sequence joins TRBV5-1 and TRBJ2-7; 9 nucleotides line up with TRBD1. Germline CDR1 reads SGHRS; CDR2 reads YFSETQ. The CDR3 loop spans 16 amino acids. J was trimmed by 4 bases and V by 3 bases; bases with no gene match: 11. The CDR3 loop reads CASSSPPGQGFYEQYF. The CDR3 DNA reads TGCGCCAGCAGCTCACCCCCGGGACAGGGCTTTTACGAGCAGTACTTC.

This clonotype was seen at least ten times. CDR3 sequence reads: CATRQMDVGRAFF. The CDR3 DNA reads as TGTGCCACGAGACAGATGGATGTGGGGCGAGCTTTCTTT. The chain links TRBV30 to TRBJ1-1, with D possibly being TRBD1 (5 bases). Germline V gene sequence: CDR1 GTSNPN, CDR2 SVGIG (reference sequence). Trimming took off 8 bases at V and 10 bases at J, with 23 bases between the two ends. The CDR3 spans 13 residues.

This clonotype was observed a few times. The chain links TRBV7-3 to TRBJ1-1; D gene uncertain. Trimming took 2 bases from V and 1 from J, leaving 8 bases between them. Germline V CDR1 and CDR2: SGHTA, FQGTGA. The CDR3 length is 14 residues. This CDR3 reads CASSLRSANTEAFF. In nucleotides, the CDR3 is TGTGCCAGCAGCTTACGCTCGGCGAACACTGAAGCTTTCTTT.

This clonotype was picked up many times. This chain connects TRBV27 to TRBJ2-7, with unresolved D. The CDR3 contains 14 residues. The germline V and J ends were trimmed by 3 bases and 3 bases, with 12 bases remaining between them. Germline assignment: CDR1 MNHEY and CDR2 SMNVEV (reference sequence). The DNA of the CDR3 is TGTGCCAGCAGTTTCTTAGCCAGAAGCTACGAGCAGTACTTC. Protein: CASSFLARSYEQYF.

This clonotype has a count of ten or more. CDR3 protein: CASSWGLASSTDTQYF. The CDR3 DNA follows: TGTGCCAGCAGTTGGGGACTAGCGTCTAGCACAGATACGCAGTATTTT. This rearrangement joins TRBV12-3 or TRBV12-4 to TRBJ2-3; the match to TRBD2 covers 10 bases. The CDR3 totals 16 residues. V lost 4 bases and J lost 0; bases outside the gene matches: 4.

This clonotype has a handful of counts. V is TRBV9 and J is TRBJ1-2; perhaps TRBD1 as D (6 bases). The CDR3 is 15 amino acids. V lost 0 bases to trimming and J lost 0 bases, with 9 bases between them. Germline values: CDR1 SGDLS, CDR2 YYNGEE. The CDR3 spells CASSVVPGANYGYTF. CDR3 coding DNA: TGTGCCAGCAGCGTAGTCCCAGGGGCTAACTATGGCTACACCTTC.

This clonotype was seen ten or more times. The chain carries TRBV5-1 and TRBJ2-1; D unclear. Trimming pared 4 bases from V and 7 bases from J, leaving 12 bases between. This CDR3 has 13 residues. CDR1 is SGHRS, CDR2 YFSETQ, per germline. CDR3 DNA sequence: TGCGCCAGCAGCCCGGAAGGCAAGAATGAGCAGTTCTTC. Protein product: CASSPEGKNEQFF. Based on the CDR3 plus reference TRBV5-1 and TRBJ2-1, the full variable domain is KAGVTQTPRYLIKTRGQQVTLSCSPISGHRSVSWYQQTPGQGLQFLFEYFSETQRNKGNFPGRFSGRQFSNSRSEMNVSTLELGDSALYLCASSPEGKNEQFFGPGTRLTVL.

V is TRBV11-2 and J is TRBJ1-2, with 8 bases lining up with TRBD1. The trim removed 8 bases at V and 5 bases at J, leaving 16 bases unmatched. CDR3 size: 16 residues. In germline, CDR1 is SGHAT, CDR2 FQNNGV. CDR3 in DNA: TGTGCCAGCTCACCACCGGGTAGGACAGGGACATATGGCTACACCTTC. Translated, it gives CASSPPGRTGTYGYTF.

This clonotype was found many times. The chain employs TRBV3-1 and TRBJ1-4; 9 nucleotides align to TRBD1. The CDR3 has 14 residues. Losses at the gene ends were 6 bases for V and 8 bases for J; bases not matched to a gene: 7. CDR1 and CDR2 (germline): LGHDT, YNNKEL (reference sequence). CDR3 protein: CASRLQGAGEKLFF. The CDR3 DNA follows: TGTGCCAGCAGGCTACAGGGGGCGGGAGAAAAACTGTTTTTT.

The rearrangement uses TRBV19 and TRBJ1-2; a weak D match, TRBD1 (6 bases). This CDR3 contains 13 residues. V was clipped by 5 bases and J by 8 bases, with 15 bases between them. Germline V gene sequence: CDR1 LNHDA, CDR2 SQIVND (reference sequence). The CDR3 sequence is CASSLGGTTGYTF. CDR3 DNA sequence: TGTGCCAGTAGTTTAGGGGGAACGACCGGCTACACCTTC.